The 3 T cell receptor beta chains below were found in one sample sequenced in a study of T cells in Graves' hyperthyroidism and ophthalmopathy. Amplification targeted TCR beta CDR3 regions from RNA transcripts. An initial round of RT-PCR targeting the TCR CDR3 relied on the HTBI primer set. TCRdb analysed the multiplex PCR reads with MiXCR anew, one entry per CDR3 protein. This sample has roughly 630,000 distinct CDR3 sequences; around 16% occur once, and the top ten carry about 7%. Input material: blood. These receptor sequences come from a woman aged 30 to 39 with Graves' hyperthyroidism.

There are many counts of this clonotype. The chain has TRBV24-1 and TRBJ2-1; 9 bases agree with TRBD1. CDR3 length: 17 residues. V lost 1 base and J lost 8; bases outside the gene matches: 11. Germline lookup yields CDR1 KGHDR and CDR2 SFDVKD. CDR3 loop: CATSDFSAGTGLHEQFF. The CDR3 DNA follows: TGTGCCACCAGTGATTTTTCCGCCGGGACAGGGCTTCATGAGCAGTTCTTC.

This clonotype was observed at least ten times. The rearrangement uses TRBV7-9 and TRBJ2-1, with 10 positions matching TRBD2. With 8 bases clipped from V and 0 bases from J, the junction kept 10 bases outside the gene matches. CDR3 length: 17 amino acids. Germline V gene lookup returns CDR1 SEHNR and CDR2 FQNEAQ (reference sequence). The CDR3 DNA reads TGTGCCAGCGAGGGGCTAGCGGGAGCAAACTCCTACAATGAGCAGTTCTTC. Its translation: CASEGLAGANSYNEQFF. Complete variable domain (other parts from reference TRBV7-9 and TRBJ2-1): DTGVSQNPRHKITKRGQNVTFRCDPISEHNRLYWYRQTLGQGPEFLTYFQNEAQLEKSRLLSDRFSAERPKGSFSTLEIQRTEQGDSAMYLCASEGLAGANSYNEQFFGPGTRLTVL.

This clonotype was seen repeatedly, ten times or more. CDR3 coding DNA: TGTGCCAGCAGAACGGGTTCAACAGGGGGTTTCTATGGCTACACCTTC. Amino acid sequence: CASRTGSTGGFYGYTF. The genes are TRBV6-1 and TRBJ1-2; 8 bases match TRBD1. Germline V CDR1 and CDR2: MNHNS, SASEGT. V gave up 6 bases and J gave up 4 bases; unmatched junction bases: 13. The CDR3 sequence is 16 residues long.